This is a list of T cell receptor beta chains from one sample in a study of OX40 agonist ivuxolimab in advanced cancers. Repertoires were generated with immunoSEQ multiplex PCR, while TCRdb's copy carries only in-frame clones and drops some. In the table there are over 60,000 clones, around 91% of which are singletons. The source was CD4+ or CD8+ T cells sorted from blood, collected in a trial of the OX40 agonist ivuxolimab. These receptors came from an adult with an advanced solid tumor such as melanoma, head and neck, liver or kidney cancer. Each CDR3 is given with its conserved first and last residue.

J gene: TRBJ1-1; V gene: TRBV19; CDR3 protein: CASSIPTGPAEAFF
J gene: TRBJ2-3; V gene: TRBV7-2; CDR3 protein: CASSPRDTQYF
J gene: TRBJ2-3; V gene: TRBV5-4; CDR3 protein: CASSSLADTQYF
J gene: TRBJ1-2; V gene: TRBV13; CDR3 protein: CASSRSQGGVGYTF
J gene: TRBJ2-7; V gene: TRBV30; CDR3 protein: CAWSPGLTYEQYF
J gene: TRBJ2-7; V gene: TRBV9; CDR3 protein: CASSVAPGGGDEQYF
J gene: TRBJ1-5; V gene: TRBV5-1; CDR3 protein: CASSLDREQPQHF
J gene: TRBJ2-1; V gene: TRBV10-1; CDR3 protein: CASSESGGYEQFF
J gene: TRBJ2-4; V gene: TRBV28; CDR3 protein: CASCVQGAQNIQYF
J gene: TRBJ2-5; V gene: TRBV2; CDR3 protein: CASSLGPYQETQYF
J gene: TRBJ2-7; V gene: TRBV6-5; CDR3 protein: CASTGLLYEQYF
J gene: TRBJ2-5; V gene: TRBV25-1; CDR3 protein: CASSDIRQGGRETQYF
J gene: TRBJ2-6; V gene: TRBV5-6; CDR3 protein: CASSRAGGAGANVLTF
J gene: TRBJ1-5; V gene: TRBV10-3; CDR3 protein: CAISETASNQPQHF
J gene: TRBJ2-3; V gene: TRBV6-1; CDR3 protein: CASSAVLRSTDTQYF
J gene: TRBJ2-7; V gene: TRBV4-1; CDR3 protein: CASSPDYYEQYF
J gene: TRBJ1-3; V gene: TRBV19; CDR3 protein: CASSRRGQETSGNTIYF
J gene: TRBJ2-7; V gene: TRBV7-2; CDR3 protein: CASSYGPGKYEQYF
J gene: TRBJ1-2; V gene: TRBV7-9; CDR3 protein: CASSERGAGEGYTF
J gene: TRBJ1-2; V gene: TRBV19; CDR3 protein: CASSPPTGAGYTF
J gene: TRBJ2-5; V gene: TRBV7-9; CDR3 protein: CASSLLETQYF
J gene: TRBJ1-1; V gene: TRBV28; CDR3 protein: CASSLVGGTEAFF
J gene: TRBJ2-2; V gene: TRBV5-8; CDR3 protein: CASSYGQGAWDTGELFF
J gene: TRBJ2-2; V gene: TRBV13; CDR3 protein: CASSFRDRANTGELFF
J gene: TRBJ2-1; V gene: TRBV6-1; CDR3 protein: CASGRFGQGNEQFF
J gene: TRBJ2-3; V gene: TRBV5-4; CDR3 protein: CASSPWGGPADTQYF
J gene: TRBJ2-7; V gene: TRBV6-1; CDR3 protein: CASKLASYEQYF
J gene: TRBJ2-5; V gene: TRBV15; CDR3 protein: CATSRDFAGTSGGAYETQYF
J gene: TRBJ1-5; V gene: TRBV18; CDR3 protein: CASSPPGDNQPQHF
J gene: TRBJ2-1; V gene: TRBV25-1; CDR3 protein: CASRKGQGVAYNEQFF
J gene: TRBJ1-2; V gene: TRBV5-4; CDR3 protein: CASSKRGAQSYGYTF
J gene: TRBJ1-2; V gene: TRBV30; CDR3 protein: CAWSKTGDPYGYTF
J gene: TRBJ2-3; V gene: TRBV5-1; CDR3 protein: CASSLGASGATDTQYF
J gene: TRBJ2-7; V gene: TRBV11-2; CDR3 protein: CASSLSTANYEQYF
J gene: TRBJ1-4; V gene: TRBV2; CDR3 protein: CASSPGQANEKLFF
J gene: TRBJ1-5; V gene: TRBV6-6; CDR3 protein: CASSSFDSLGNQPQHF
J gene: TRBJ1-3; V gene: TRBV27; CDR3 protein: CASSINPVSGNTIYF
J gene: TRBJ1-1; V gene: TRBV6-5; CDR3 protein: CASSYALTYTNTEAFF
J gene: TRBJ2-5; V gene: TRBV4-1; CDR3 protein: CASSQASTGVTQYF
J gene: TRBJ2-3; V gene: TRBV5-1; CDR3 protein: CASSLGVLATDTQYF
J gene: TRBJ2-1; V gene: TRBV6-6; CDR3 protein: CASSIGGAWKEEQFF
J gene: TRBJ1-5; V gene: TRBV6-1; CDR3 protein: CASTQGGMVSQPQHF
J gene: TRBJ1-1; V gene: TRBV9; CDR3 protein: CASSVGDGTEAFF
J gene: TRBJ1-1; V gene: TRBV19; CDR3 protein: CASTVGVVAEAFF
J gene: TRBJ2-1; V gene: TRBV12-5; CDR3 protein: CASGGTGNGYNEQFF
J gene: TRBJ1-3; V gene: TRBV28; CDR3 protein: CASWDRGPSNTIYF
J gene: TRBJ2-7; V gene: TRBV6-1; CDR3 protein: CASSEVAGGGYEQYF
J gene: TRBJ2-1; V gene: TRBV29-1; CDR3 protein: CSAGLEAPNEQFF